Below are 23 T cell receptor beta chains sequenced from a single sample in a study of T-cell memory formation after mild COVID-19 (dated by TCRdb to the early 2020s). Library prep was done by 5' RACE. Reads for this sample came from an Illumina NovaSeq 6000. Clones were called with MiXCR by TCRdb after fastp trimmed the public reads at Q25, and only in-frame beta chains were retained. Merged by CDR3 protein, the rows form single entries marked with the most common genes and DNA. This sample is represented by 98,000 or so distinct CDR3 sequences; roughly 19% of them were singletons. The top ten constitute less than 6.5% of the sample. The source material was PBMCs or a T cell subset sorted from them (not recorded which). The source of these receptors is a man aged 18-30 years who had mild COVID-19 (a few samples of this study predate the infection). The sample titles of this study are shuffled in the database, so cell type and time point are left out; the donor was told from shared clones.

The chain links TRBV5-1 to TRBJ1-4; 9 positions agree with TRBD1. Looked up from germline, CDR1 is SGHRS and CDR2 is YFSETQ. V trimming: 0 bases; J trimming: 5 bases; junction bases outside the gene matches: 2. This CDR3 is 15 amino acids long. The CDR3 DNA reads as TGCGCCAGCAGCTTGGGTGGGACAGGGAATGAAAAACTGTTTTTT. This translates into CASSLGGTGNEKLFF.

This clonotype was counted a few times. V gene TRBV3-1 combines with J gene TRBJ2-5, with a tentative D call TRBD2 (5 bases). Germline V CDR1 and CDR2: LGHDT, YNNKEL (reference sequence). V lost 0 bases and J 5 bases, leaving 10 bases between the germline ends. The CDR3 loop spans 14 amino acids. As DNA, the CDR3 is TGTGCCAGCAGCCAAGAGGCGGGTTGGGAGACCCAGTACTTC. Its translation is CASSQEAGWETQYF.

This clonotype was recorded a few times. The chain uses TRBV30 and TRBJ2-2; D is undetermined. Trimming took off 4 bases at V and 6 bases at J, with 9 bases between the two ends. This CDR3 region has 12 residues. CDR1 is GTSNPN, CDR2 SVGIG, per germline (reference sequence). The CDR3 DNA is TGTGCCTGGACTCAAGTGGCCGGGGAGCTGTTTTTT. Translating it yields CAWTQVAGELFF.

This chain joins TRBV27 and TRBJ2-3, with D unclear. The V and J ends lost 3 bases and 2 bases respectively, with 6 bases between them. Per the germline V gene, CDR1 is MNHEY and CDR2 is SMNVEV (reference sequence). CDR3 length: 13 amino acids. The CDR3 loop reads CASSFQVTDTQYF. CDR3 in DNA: TGTGCCAGCAGTTTTCAAGTCACAGATACGCAGTATTTT.

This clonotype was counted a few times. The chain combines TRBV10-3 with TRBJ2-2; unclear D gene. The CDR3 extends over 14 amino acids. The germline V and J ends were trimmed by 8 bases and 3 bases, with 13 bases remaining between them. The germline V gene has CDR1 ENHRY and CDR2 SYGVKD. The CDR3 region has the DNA TGTGCCATCCGGGCGGCGCGCGACACCGGGGAGCTGTTTTTT. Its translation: CAIRAARDTGELFF.

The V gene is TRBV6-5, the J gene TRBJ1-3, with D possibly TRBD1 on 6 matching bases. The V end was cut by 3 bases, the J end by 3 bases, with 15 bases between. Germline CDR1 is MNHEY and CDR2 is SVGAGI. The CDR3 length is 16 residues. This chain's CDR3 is CASSYSFTGNGNTIYF. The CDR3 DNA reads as TGTGCCAGCAGTTATTCATTTACAGGGAATGGAAACACCATATATTTT.

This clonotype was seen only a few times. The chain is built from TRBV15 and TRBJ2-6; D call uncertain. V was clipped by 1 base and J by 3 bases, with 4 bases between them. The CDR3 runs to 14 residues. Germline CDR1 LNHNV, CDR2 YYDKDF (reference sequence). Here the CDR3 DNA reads TGTGCCACCAGCAGAGTTCATGGGGCCAACGTCCTGACTTTC. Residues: CATSRVHGANVLTF.

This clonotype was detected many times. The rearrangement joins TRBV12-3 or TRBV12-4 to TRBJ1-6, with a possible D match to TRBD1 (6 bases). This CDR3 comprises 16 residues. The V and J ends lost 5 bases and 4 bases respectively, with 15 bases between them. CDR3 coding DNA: TGTGCCAGCAGTCCCGGGGGCCATTCATATAATTCACCCCTCCACTTT. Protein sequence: CASSPGGHSYNSPLHF.

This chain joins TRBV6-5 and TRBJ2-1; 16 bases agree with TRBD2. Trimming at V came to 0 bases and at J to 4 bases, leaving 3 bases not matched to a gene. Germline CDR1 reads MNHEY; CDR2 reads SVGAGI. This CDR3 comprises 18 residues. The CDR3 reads CASSYSGTSGGVYNEQFF. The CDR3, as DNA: TGTGCCAGCAGTTACTCCGGGACTAGCGGGGGGGTTTACAATGAGCAGTTCTTC.

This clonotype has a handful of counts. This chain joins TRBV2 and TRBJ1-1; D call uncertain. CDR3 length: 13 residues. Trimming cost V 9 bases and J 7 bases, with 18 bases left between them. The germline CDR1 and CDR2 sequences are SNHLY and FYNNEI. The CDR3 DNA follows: TGTGCCAGTAAAAAGACGGTCGCTATTGAAGCTTTCTTT. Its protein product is CASKKTVAIEAFF.

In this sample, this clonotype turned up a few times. CDR3 nucleotides: TGCGCCAGCAGCTTGATACCAGACACAGATACGCAGTATTTT. Protein product: CASSLIPDTDTQYF. V gene TRBV5-1 combines with J gene TRBJ2-3; D ambiguous. There are 14 residues in the CDR3. Germline V gives CDR1 SGHRS, CDR2 YFSETQ. V was cut by 1 base and J by 2 bases, with 8 bases left in between.

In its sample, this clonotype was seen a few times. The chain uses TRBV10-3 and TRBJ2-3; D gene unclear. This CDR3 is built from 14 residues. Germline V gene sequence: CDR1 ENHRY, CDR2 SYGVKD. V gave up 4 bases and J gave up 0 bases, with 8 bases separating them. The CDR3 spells CAISGQVSTDTQYF. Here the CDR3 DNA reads TGTGCCATCAGTGGTCAGGTTAGCACAGATACGCAGTATTTT.

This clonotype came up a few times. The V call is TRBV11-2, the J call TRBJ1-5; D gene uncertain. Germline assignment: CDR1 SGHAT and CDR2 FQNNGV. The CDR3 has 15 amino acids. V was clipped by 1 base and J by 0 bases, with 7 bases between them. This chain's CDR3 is CASSLAEGSNQPQHF. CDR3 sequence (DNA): TGTGCCAGCAGCTTAGCGGAGGGTAGCAATCAGCCCCAGCATTTT. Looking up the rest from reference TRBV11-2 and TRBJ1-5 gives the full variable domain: EAGVAQSPRYKIIEKRQSVAFWCNPISGHATLYWYQQILGQGPKLLIQFQNNGVVDDSQLPKDRFSAERLKGVDSTLKIQPAKLEDSAVYLCASSLAEGSNQPQHFGDGTRLSIL.

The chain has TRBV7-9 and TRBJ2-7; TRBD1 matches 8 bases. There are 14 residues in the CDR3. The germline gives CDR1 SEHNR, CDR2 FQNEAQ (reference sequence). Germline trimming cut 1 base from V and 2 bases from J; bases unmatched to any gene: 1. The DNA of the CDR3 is TGTGCCAGCAGCTTAGTGGACAGGGCCTACGAGCAGTACGTC. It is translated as CASSLVDRAYEQYV.

This CDR3 is CASSLRTGSTDTQYF. The CDR3, as DNA: TGTGCCAGCAGCTTACGGACAGGTAGCACAGATACGCAGTATTTT. This chain joins TRBV7-3 and TRBJ2-3; TRBD1 aligns across 7 bases. Germline CDR1 SGHTA, CDR2 FQGTGA. CDR3 size: 15 residues. J was trimmed by 0 bases and V by 2 bases; bases with no gene match: 2.

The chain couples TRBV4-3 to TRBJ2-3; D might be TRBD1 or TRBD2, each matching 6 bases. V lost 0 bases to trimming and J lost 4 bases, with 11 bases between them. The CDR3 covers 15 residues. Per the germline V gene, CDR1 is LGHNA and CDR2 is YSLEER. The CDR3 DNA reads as TGCGCCAGCAGCCAAGATAGGGGGGCCGCAGATACGCAGTATTTT. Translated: CASSQDRGAADTQYF.

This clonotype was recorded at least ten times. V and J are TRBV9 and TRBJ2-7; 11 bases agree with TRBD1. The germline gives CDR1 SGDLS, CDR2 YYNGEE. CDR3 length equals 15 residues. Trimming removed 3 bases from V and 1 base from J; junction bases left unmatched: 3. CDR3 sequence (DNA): TGTGCCAGCAGCGGTGGACAGGGGGCTTCCTACGAGCAGTACTTC. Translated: CASSGGQGASYEQYF.

DNA for the CDR3: TGCAGCGTTGGCCGGGACAGGCGCTACACCTTC. This sequence encodes CSVGRDRRYTF. The chain is built from TRBV29-1 and TRBJ1-2; TRBD1 matches 8 bases. The CDR3 covers 11 residues. The V segment lost 4 bases and the J segment 9 bases; nucleotides outside the gene matches: 4. Per the germline V gene, CDR1 is SQVTM and CDR2 is ANQGSEA.

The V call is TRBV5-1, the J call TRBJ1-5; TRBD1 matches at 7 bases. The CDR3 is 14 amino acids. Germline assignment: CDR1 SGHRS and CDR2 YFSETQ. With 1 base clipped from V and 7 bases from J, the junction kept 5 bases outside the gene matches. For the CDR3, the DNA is TGCGCCAGCAGCTTGACAGGGGTGGGACAGCCCCAGCATTTT. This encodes CASSLTGVGQPQHF.

CDR3 coding DNA: TGCGCCAGCAGCCGGGTGGAGGGGAGCGAGCAGTTCTTC. It codes for CASSRVEGSEQFF. The gene calls are TRBV4-3 and TRBJ2-1, with D perhaps TRBD2 (6 bases). V shed 4 bases and J shed 10 bases, with 14 bases lying between them. Germline CDR1 is LGHNA and CDR2 is YSLEER. The length of the CDR3 is 13 residues.

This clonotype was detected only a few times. CDR3 DNA sequence: TGTGCCAGCAGTTACGTACTTGGCCTGCGCAAAGCTTTCTTT. Protein sequence: CASSYVLGLRKAFF. The V gene is TRBV6-5, the J gene TRBJ1-1; D unresolved. The CDR3 loop spans 14 amino acids. Trimming removed 2 bases at V and 9 bases at J, with 16 bases between. Per the germline V gene, CDR1 is MNHEY and CDR2 is SVGAGI.

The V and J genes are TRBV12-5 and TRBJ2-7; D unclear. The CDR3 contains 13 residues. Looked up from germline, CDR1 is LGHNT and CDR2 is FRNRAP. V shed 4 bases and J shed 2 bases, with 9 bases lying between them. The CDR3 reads CASGYGTTYEQYF. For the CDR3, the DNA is TGTGCTAGTGGTTACGGAACTACCTACGAGCAGTACTTC.

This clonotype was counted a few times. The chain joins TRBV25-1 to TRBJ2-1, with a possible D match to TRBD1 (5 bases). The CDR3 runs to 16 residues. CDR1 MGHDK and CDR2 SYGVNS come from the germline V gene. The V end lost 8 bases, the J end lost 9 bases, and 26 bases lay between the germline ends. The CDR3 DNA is TGTGCCAGCCGTGCAAGGCAGGGCCCCTTGGTGGGTGAGCAGTTCTTC. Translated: CASRARQGPLVGEQFF.